Sequencing of this T cell receptor (beta chain) was carried out in a study of technical replicates of blood from several donors. The table came from immunoSEQ multiplex PCR; TCRdb's copy has only in-frame clones and leaves some out. The sample contains about 100,000 clones, approximately 96% of which appear only once. Between the trimmed V and J ends, which lost 6 bases and 1 base, there was a span of 12 bases. The CDR3 is 14 residues long. The germline V gene encodes CDR1 LNHDA and CDR2 SQIVND (reference sequence). The sequencing input was T cells isolated from PBMCs. The sequence came from a human donor in good health. The genes are TRBV19 and TRBJ1-1; weak D call: TRBD1 (6 bases). The CDR3 region has the DNA TGTGCCAGTAGCAGACTGGGACAGAACACTGAAGCTTTCTTT. It specifies CASSRLGQNTEAFF.